This T cell receptor (beta chain) stems from a study of blood T cell repertoires in COVID-19 (TCRdb year 2020). About the study as a whole: Collaborator samples came from the United States, Italy and Spain and covered acute and convalescent phases of COVID-19. Samples were obtained from the ongoing ImmuneRACE study (first 160 participants) and from 1,254 subjects provided by 6 global collaborators. Sample metadata almost always included a de-identified subject ID, COVID-19 status, age in years and sex. The prospective study material was composed of cDNA or gDNA derived from T cells, B-cell-depleted T cells, or PBMCs. Subjects who had been exposed to COVID-19, were actively infected with it, or had recovered from it provided the deeply sampled blood TCRbeta repertoires that made up the dataset. A freely available public database, intended as a resource for researchers studying the immune response to SARS-CoV-2, is where the repertoires were released. Where available, HLA class I and class II types were taken from metadata supplied by the sample provider and were not determined by assay-based typing. Results and caveats for the whole study, not just this receptor: The amount of clinical and demographic metadata varied by source and participant and was provided uncurated.

This clone was counted a single time. Its antigen is still unknown. No base quality values were provided; no much bigger clone lies one nucleotide off. From cysteine to phenylalanine, the CDR3 is 15 amino acids long. Just CDR3 DNA is preserved here, 45 bases in frame from base 1. The germline V gene encodes CDR1 SEHNR and CDR2 FQNEAQ (reference sequence). V is trimmed back by 5 bases and J by 0 bases, and the junction contains 6 bases that no gene match accounts for. TCRbeta CDR3 regions were amplified from genomic DNA using the immunoSEQ Assay, a bias-controlled multiplex PCR. In the original analysis: The number of nucleated cells in each sample was estimated from the amplification of reference gene primers within the assay. To quantify the absolute abundance of each unique TCRbeta CDR3 rearrangement, sequence reads were collapsed and filtered. Productive Simpson clonality was computed per sample as the square root of Simpson's diversity index over productive rearrangements. TCRdb obtained this table from immuneACCESS and retained in-frame rearrangements with V and J assigned. These tables miss some clones; where compared with another copy, unresolved V genes account for less than half of the shortfall, and the remainder is unexplained. The V and J calls and clone size are taken from that table; D and trimming were inferred from the DNA. This sample is represented by around 170,000 clones; about four fifths of them were singletons. 13% to 15% of the sample is held by the ten biggest clonotypes.

Whole blood was collected in K2EDTA tubes by collaborating institutions according to the institutions' own protocols. Collaborator samples were shipped for TCRbeta analysis as frozen whole blood, isolated PBMCs, or DNA extracted from either sample type. The V and J genes are TRBV7-9 and TRBJ1-1; a stretch of 7 junction bases matches TRBD1. Sequencing was done on a sample of peripheral blood. The TCR comes from a man between 18 and 29 years old with active or convalescent COVID-19. The DNA is TGTGCCAGCAGCCAGGGGGGCGGGATGAACACTGAAGCTTTCTTT. Translation gives CASSQGGGMNTEAFF. The CDR3, completed at both ends by the reference TRBV7-9 and TRBJ1-1 genes, gives the full variable domain DTGVSQNPRHKITKRGQNVTFRCDPISEHNRLYWYRQTLGQGPEFLTYFQNEAQLEKSRLLSDRFSAERPKGSFSTLEIQRTEQGDSAMYLCASSQGGGMNTEAFFGQGTRLTVV.